A single sample gave rise to the 15 T cell receptor beta chains below, sequenced in a study of blood T cells in healthy people across ages. Primers used in a second PCR of roughly 6 to 11 cycles were a sample-barcoded 5' primer and a J-beta primer mix. TCRdb recomputed calls from the 5' RACE reads with MiXCR, one row per CDR3 protein. This table has some 920,000 distinct CDR3 sequences, roughly 47% appearing once. The specimen was blood. The receptors derive from a woman aged 55-69 years in good health.

The chain couples TRBV18 to TRBJ2-3, with D possibly matching TRBD2 (6 bases). V lost 3 bases, J lost 2 bases, and 12 bases lay in between. Germline CDR1 reads KGHSH; CDR2 reads LQKENI. The CDR3 is 15 residues long. The CDR3 DNA reads as TGTGCCAGCTCACCGGGGGGACTTAACACAGATACGCAGTATTTT. It encodes CASSPGGLNTDTQYF. Drawing the rest from reference TRBV18 and TRBJ2-3, the complete variable domain is NAGVMQNPRHLVRRRGQEARLRCSPMKGHSHVYWYRQLPEEGLKFMVYLQKENIIDESGMPKERFSAEFPKEGPSILRIQQVVRGDSAAYFCASSPGGLNTDTQYFGPGTRLTVL.

The CDR3 protein is CASSYVGGGRTEAFF. The DNA of the CDR3 is TGTGCCAGCAGTTACGTCGGAGGGGGAAGGACTGAAGCTTTCTTT. The V call is TRBV6-5, the J call TRBJ1-1, with D possibly being TRBD1 (6 bases). This CDR3 is 15 amino acids long. Looked up from germline, CDR1 is MNHEY and CDR2 is SVGAGI. The V end was cut by 2 bases, the J end by 5 bases, with 15 bases between.

The chain recombines TRBV12-3 or TRBV12-4 with TRBJ2-7; 7 nucleotides match TRBD1. The J segment lost 1 base and the V segment lost 6 bases, leaving 3 bases of the junction unmatched. The CDR3 totals 13 residues. The CDR3 coding sequence is TGTGCCAGCAGAGAGACAGGGTCCTACGAGCAGTACTTC. It is translated as CASRETGSYEQYF.

This clonotype was seen a handful of times. CDR3 amino acids: CATAPRDSDTQYF. The CDR3 nucleotides are TGTGCCACCGCCCCGAGGGATTCTGATACGCAGTATTTT. This chain uses TRBV10-3 with TRBJ2-3; possible D gene TRBD2, 5 bases. Trimming took off 10 bases at V and 6 bases at J, with 17 bases between the two ends. CDR1 is ENHRY, CDR2 SYGVKD, per germline. The CDR3 consists of 13 residues.

The rearrangement links TRBV7-8 to TRBJ2-1; no clear D. V lost 1 base to trimming and J lost 8 bases, with 12 bases between them. The CDR3 loop spans 14 amino acids. In germline, CDR1 is SGHVS, CDR2 FQNEAQ. As DNA, the CDR3 is TGTGCCAGCAGCTTAGTTGTGGGTTCGGATGAGCAGTTCTTC. Translating gives CASSLVVGSDEQFF.

J is TRBJ2-1 and V is TRBV3-1; TRBD2 aligns across 7 bases. Germline CDR1 reads LGHDT; CDR2 reads YNNKEL (reference sequence). V lost 1 base to trimming and J lost 3 bases; unmatched junction nucleotides: 6. The CDR3 loop spans 16 amino acids. The CDR3 protein is CASSQGPAGSYNEQFF. CDR3 sequence (DNA): TGTGCCAGCAGCCAAGGCCCAGCGGGAAGCTACAATGAGCAGTTCTTC.

V usage is TRBV28 and J usage is TRBJ2-7; 14 bases are a match to TRBD2. The J call could be wrong; TRBJ2-5 is a better fit for the DNA end. The CDR3 runs 16 residues. From germline, CDR1 is MDHEN and CDR2 SYDVKM. CDR3 DNA sequence: TGTGCCAGCAGACCCCTGACTAGCGGGAGGGGTAAGACCCAGTACTTC. Protein: CASRPLTSGRGKTQYF.

This sequence joins TRBV11-1 and TRBJ2-7; 9 bases line up with TRBD2. This CDR3 has 15 residues. The V and J ends lost 5 bases and 4 bases, in that order; junction bases with no gene match: 9. Germline V gene lookup returns CDR1 SGHAT and CDR2 FQDESV (reference sequence). The DNA of the CDR3 is TGTGCCAGCAGCCCCCTTAGCGGGGGATTTTACGAGCAGTACTTC. Encoded protein: CASSPLSGGFYEQYF.

The rearrangement links TRBV28 to TRBJ1-2; D unresolved. The germline CDR1 and CDR2 sequences are MDHEN and SYDVKM. The length of the CDR3 is 16 residues. V lost 3 bases and J lost 9, with 23 bases in between. CDR3: CASSFSRALNISRYTF. In nucleotides, the CDR3 is TGTGCCAGCAGTTTTTCCCGGGCTCTGAACATATCTCGCTACACCTTC.

The gene calls are TRBV7-9 and TRBJ2-3; D might be TRBD2 (5 bases). Germline values: CDR1 SEHNR, CDR2 FQNEAQ (reference sequence). Trimming took off 6 bases at V and 6 bases at J, with 10 bases between the two ends. The CDR3 covers 12 residues. The CDR3 here is CASRQLGDTQYF. DNA of the CDR3: TGTGCCAGCAGGCAACTAGGGGATACGCAGTATTTT.

The V and J genes are TRBV7-9 and TRBJ1-2; D is unclear. Trimming shortened V by 6 bases and J by 2 bases, and 16 bases separated the two germline ends. The CDR3 runs to 15 residues. The germline gives CDR1 SEHNR, CDR2 FQNEAQ (reference sequence). The CDR3: CASRNAPERNYGYTF. Here the CDR3 DNA reads TGTGCCAGCAGAAACGCACCGGAGCGGAACTATGGCTACACCTTC. The full variable domain, with the rest looked up from reference TRBV7-9 and TRBJ1-2, is DTGVSQNPRHKITKRGQNVTFRCDPISEHNRLYWYRQTLGQGPEFLTYFQNEAQLEKSRLLSDRFSAERPKGSFSTLEIQRTEQGDSAMYLCASRNAPERNYGYTFGSGTRLTVV.

Written as DNA, the CDR3 is TGTGCCAGCAGTTTCCTCGGTGGGGCCAACGTCCTGACTTTC. It codes for CASSFLGGANVLTF. The chain has TRBV27 and TRBJ2-6; no reliable D call. CDR3 length: 14 residues. The V end was cut by 3 bases, the J end by 3 bases, with 6 bases between. The V gene's germline CDR1 is MNHEY and CDR2 SMNVEV (reference sequence). Supplemented by reference TRBV27 and TRBJ2-6, the full variable domain reads EAQVTQNPRYLITVTGKKLTVTCSQNMNHEYMSWYRQDPGLGLRQIYYSMNVEVTDKGDVPEGYKVSRKEKRNFPLILESPSPNQTSLYFCASSFLGGANVLTFGAGSRLTVL.

The chain combines TRBV2 with TRBJ2-3, with 9 bases matching TRBD2. Trimming cost V 8 bases and J 3 bases; bases outside gene matches: 21. The CDR3 consists of 19 residues. Germline V gene data show CDR1 as SNHLY and CDR2 as FYNNEI. CDR3 DNA: TGTGCCAGCGAGTGGGGATGGCGGGAGGGCCGAGTTGGGACAGATACGCAGTATTTT. This gives the protein CASEWGWREGRVGTDTQYF.

In this sample, this clonotype turned up once. In nucleotides, the CDR3 is TGTGCCAGCAGCCCTAGCGTTTTGCCCTACAATGAGCAGTTCTTC. Translation gives CASSPSVLPYNEQFF. The chain carries TRBV11-1 and TRBJ2-1, with D possibly TRBD2 on 6 matching bases. The CDR3 is made up of 15 amino acids. V was pared by 5 bases and J by 2 bases, with 13 bases between. Germline assignment: CDR1 SGHAT and CDR2 FQDESV (reference sequence).

This clonotype showed up just a few times. The gene calls are TRBV15 and TRBJ2-1; 13 bases are shared with TRBD2. CDR3 size: 17 residues. Germline V gene lookup returns CDR1 LNHNV and CDR2 YYDKDF (reference sequence). The junction had 7 bases not matched to a gene; V was cut back by 4 bases and J by 4 bases. The CDR3 sequence is CATSTRTSGRSYNEQFF. The CDR3 coding sequence is TGTGCCACCAGCACCAGGACTAGCGGGAGATCTTACAATGAGCAGTTCTTC.